Following are 17 T cell receptor beta chains from one sample sequenced in a study of control samples from healthy donors and cancer patients (dated by TCRdb to about 2020). Receptor libraries were prepared by the immunoSEQ multiplex PCR assay. This is the immuneACCESS table as TCRdb keeps it, with only in-frame sequences that have V and J called. A part of the clones is gone; compared with another copy, unresolved V genes explain less than half, and the rest is unexplained. Recorded for this sample are under 150,000 clones; around 87% of them occurred a single time. Less than 1.5% of the sample belongs to the ten largest clones. Sequenced input: PBMCs. Receptors were obtained from a woman between 45 and 60 years old with colorectal cancer.

V usage is TRBV5-1 and J usage is TRBJ1-1; no clear D gene. Germline V gives CDR1 SGHRS, CDR2 YFSETQ. Trimming shortened V by 0 bases and J by 6 bases, and 6 bases separated the two germline ends. The CDR3 covers 12 residues. The CDR3 DNA reads TGCGCCAGCAGCTTGGGTGTGTCTGAAGCTTTCTTT. Its protein product is CASSLGVSEAFF. The variable domain in full, completed from reference TRBV5-1 and TRBJ1-1, reads KAGVTQTPRYLIKTRGQQVTLSCSPISGHRSVSWYQQTPGQGLQFLFEYFSETQRNKGNFPGRFSGRQFSNSRSEMNVSTLELGDSALYLCASSLGVSEAFFGQGTRLTVV.

The rearrangement joins TRBV5-8 to TRBJ1-4; no definite D call. CDR3 length: 14 amino acids. V lost 6 bases and J 2 bases, leaving 11 bases between the germline ends. CDR1 and CDR2 (germline): SGHTS, YDEGEE. As DNA, the CDR3 is TGTGCCAGCACCAGGCGAGTCACTAATGAAAAACTGTTTTTT. Protein: CASTRRVTNEKLFF.

The chain recombines TRBV27 with TRBJ1-4; D possibly corresponds to TRBD1 (6 bases). This CDR3 spans 15 amino acids. V was pared by 0 bases and J by 5 bases, with 10 bases between. Per germline, CDR1 MNHEY and CDR2 SMNVEV (reference sequence). The CDR3 DNA sequence: TGTGCCAGCAGTTTATCGGACAGATCCAATGAAAAACTGTTTTTT. Translating gives CASSLSDRSNEKLFF.

This clone was counted a single time. The gene calls are TRBV19 and TRBJ1-2; possible D gene TRBD1, 5 bases. CDR1 and CDR2 from the germline V gene are LNHDA and SQIVND (reference sequence). This CDR3 contains 15 residues. Trimming shortened V by 10 bases and J by 4 bases, and 22 bases separated the two germline ends. DNA for the CDR3: TGTGCCATCAGATCCCCAGGGCAGGGACGCTATGGCTACACCTTC. Protein sequence: CAIRSPGQGRYGYTF.

This clone was observed once. J is TRBJ1-1 and V is TRBV12-3 or TRBV12-4; tentatively, D is TRBD1 (6 bases). V lost 6 bases, J lost 1 base, and 9 bases lay in between. This CDR3 spans 13 amino acids. DNA of the CDR3: TGTGCCAGCAGCCTGGGACAGAACACTGAAGCTTTCTTT. Protein product: CASSLGQNTEAFF.

This chain connects TRBV11-2 to TRBJ2-1; D is ambiguous. This CDR3 region has 16 residues. Germline loops: CDR1 SGHAT, CDR2 FQNNGV. Trimming removed 4 bases at V and 0 bases at J, with 13 bases between. CDR3 loop: CASSSRADSSYNEQFF. DNA of the CDR3: TGTGCCAGCAGCTCCCGGGCGGATAGCTCCTACAATGAGCAGTTCTTC.

The chain carries TRBV14 and TRBJ2-7; D is uncertain. CDR3 length equals 13 residues. Germline V gene lookup returns CDR1 SGHDN and CDR2 FVKESK. V was clipped by 3 bases and J by 5 bases, with 11 bases between them. CDR3 loop: CASSHMWVHEQYF. In DNA form, the CDR3 reads TGTGCCAGCAGCCACATGTGGGTTCACGAGCAGTACTTC.

The chain has TRBV19 and TRBJ1-1; TRBD1 might be the D (5 bases). CDR3 length: 15 residues. Germline V lookup: CDR1 LNHDA, CDR2 SQIVND (reference sequence). V lost 0 bases to trimming and J lost 3 bases, with 11 bases between them. The CDR3 sequence is CASSIDREEDTEAFF. CDR3 coding DNA: TGTGCCAGTAGTATAGACAGGGAGGAGGACACTGAAGCTTTCTTT.

This chain uses TRBV29-1 with TRBJ2-5; 9 positions agree with TRBD2. Germline lookup yields CDR1 SQVTM and CDR2 ANQGSEA. The V segment lost 2 bases and the J segment 0 bases; nucleotides outside the gene matches: 4. The CDR3 runs 15 residues. This CDR3 is CSVEPTSGDQETQYF. CDR3 sequence (DNA): TGCAGCGTTGAACCGACTAGCGGAGACCAAGAGACCCAGTACTTC. The variable domain in full, completed from reference TRBV29-1 and TRBJ2-5, reads SAVISQKPSRDICQRGTSLTIQCQVDSQVTMMFWYRQQPGQSLTLIATANQGSEATYESGFVIDKFPISRPNLTFSTLTVSNMSPEDSSIYLCSVEPTSGDQETQYFGPGTRLLVL.

This clone was picked up one time. This chain connects TRBV5-1 to TRBJ2-5; 10 nucleotides line up with TRBD1. The trim removed 1 base at V and 4 bases at J, leaving 7 bases unmatched. Germline V gene data show CDR1 as SGHRS and CDR2 as YFSETQ. The CDR3 extends over 16 amino acids. The CDR3 DNA follows: TGCGCCAGCAGCTTGTTCCCGGGACAGGGGTTAGAGACCCAGTACTTC. Protein sequence: CASSLFPGQGLETQYF.

V and J are TRBV5-6 and TRBJ1-6, with D perhaps matching TRBD1 (6 bases). CDR3 size: 15 residues. The V end lost 4 bases, the J end lost 7 bases, and 15 bases lay between the germline ends. Germline V lookup: CDR1 SGHDT, CDR2 YYEEEE. The CDR3 protein is CASSPQQGRNSPLHF. The DNA of the CDR3 is TGTGCCAGCAGCCCCCAACAGGGAAGGAATTCACCCCTCCACTTT.

The chain uses TRBV7-9 and TRBJ2-2; D possibly corresponds to TRBD1 (6 bases). In germline, CDR1 is SEHNR, CDR2 FQNEAQ (reference sequence). The CDR3 extends over 17 amino acids. Trimming took 6 bases from V and 0 from J, leaving 17 bases between them. CDR3 coding DNA: TGTGCCAGCAGTTACCCAAGACAGGAACCGAACACCGGGGAGCTGTTTTTT. Protein product: CASSYPRQEPNTGELFF. The complete variable domain, with remaining parts taken from reference TRBV7-9 and TRBJ2-2, reads DTGVSQNPRHKITKRGQNVTFRCDPISEHNRLYWYRQTLGQGPEFLTYFQNEAQLEKSRLLSDRFSAERPKGSFSTLEIQRTEQGDSAMYLCASSYPRQEPNTGELFFGEGSRLTVL.

The rearrangement joins TRBV9 to TRBJ2-1, with 16 bases identical to TRBD2. The CDR3 sequence is 15 residues long. The J segment lost 15 bases and the V segment lost 3 bases, leaving 9 bases of the junction unmatched. Germline CDR1 SGDLS, CDR2 YYNGEE. The CDR3: CASSAPGLAGGPLFF. The CDR3 DNA reads as TGTGCCAGCAGCGCACCGGGACTAGCGGGGGGGCCTTTGTTCTTC.

J is TRBJ1-1 and V is TRBV7-3; D ambiguous. The CDR3 covers 13 residues. Germline assignment: CDR1 SGHTA and CDR2 FQGTGA. Trimming took off 4 bases at V and 4 bases at J, with 10 bases between the two ends. The CDR3 protein is CASSSSVSTEAFF. The CDR3 DNA sequence: TGTGCCAGCAGCTCGTCTGTAAGCACTGAAGCTTTCTTT.

The V gene is TRBV18, the J gene TRBJ2-7, with D tentatively TRBD2 (6 bases). Looked up from germline, CDR1 is KGHSH and CDR2 is LQKENI. The CDR3 consists of 14 residues. Trimming left V 8 bases short and J 0 bases short, with 14 bases between. This chain's CDR3 is CASRGEASSYEQYF. The CDR3 nucleotides read TGTGCCAGCAGAGGGGAGGCGAGCTCCTACGAGCAGTACTTC.

This clone came up once. The chain links TRBV19 to TRBJ1-2, with 8 bases identical to TRBD1. V trimming: 3 bases; J trimming: 8 bases; junction bases outside the gene matches: 11. Germline V lookup: CDR1 LNHDA, CDR2 SQIVND (reference sequence). The CDR3 runs to 15 residues. For the CDR3, the DNA is TGTGCCAGTAGTATCACCTCAGGGGGCTCGGGAGGCTACACCTTC. Its translation is CASSITSGGSGGYTF.

This rearrangement joins TRBV19 to TRBJ2-7, with D perhaps matching TRBD2 (6 bases). This CDR3 region has 13 residues. V gave up 5 bases and J gave up 7 bases, with 15 bases separating them. The germline V gene has CDR1 LNHDA and CDR2 SQIVND (reference sequence). CDR3 amino acids: CASSSRRATEQYF. DNA for the CDR3: TGTGCCAGTAGTTCCCGGAGGGCCACGGAGCAGTACTTC.